This T cell receptor beta chain was recovered during a study of neurological immune-mediated disorders. General study findings and limits: HTLV-1-associated myelopathy displayed the greatest TCR clonal expansion, and multiple sclerosis exhibited the smallest, lower than that of healthy controls.

Synthesis of cDNA was performed by 5'RACE using 10-nucleotide random UMIs. Each CDR3 protein is one row after TCRdb ran MiXCR on the 5' RACE reads. The profile shows tens of thousands of distinct CDR3 sequences, roughly 18% of them singletons. This clonotype came up many times. The target antigen is unknown. The controls, all healthy individuals, were blood bank volunteers in Maryland, USA. Unsorted libraries were prepared from 2 million PBMCs that had been stored at -80 C. The CDR3 length is 14 residues. The V gene's germline CDR1 is DFQATT and CDR2 SNEGSKA (reference sequence). V shed 3 bases, J shed 6 bases, and the junction held 8 bases outside the gene matches.

V gene TRBV20-1 combines with J gene TRBJ2-5; TRBD2 matches 9 bases. The TCR comes from a woman in her forties in good health. The sequencing sample was made of PBMCs. The CDR3 loop is CSARTASGVKTQYF. DNA of the CDR3: TGCAGTGCTAGGACCGCTAGCGGGGTTAAGACCCAGTACTTC.